Presented here are 20 T cell receptor beta chains from one specimen sequenced in a study of glioma-infiltrating T cells. Using RNA template, CDR3s of TCR alpha and beta were amplified with iRepertoire arm-PCR. Each CDR3 protein is one row after TCRdb ran MiXCR on the multiplex PCR reads. Of 9,500 to 15,000 distinct CDR3 sequences listed, about 26% are singletons. The sample was glioma tissue, nonneoplastic brain tissue, or PBMCs (not recorded which). The receptors derive from a human donor with low-grade glioma or glioblastoma, undergoing nonglioma brain surgery, or in good health (not recorded which).

This chain uses TRBV18 with TRBJ1-5; maybe TRBD1 (6 bases). Germline values: CDR1 KGHSH, CDR2 LQKENI. Trimming stripped 4 bases from V and 7 bases from J, with 17 bases between. This CDR3 contains 15 residues. CDR3 sequence reads: CASSLQQGMGQPQHF. DNA of the CDR3: TGTGCCAGCTCACTACAACAGGGTATGGGGCAGCCCCAGCATTTT.

This clonotype was seen repeatedly, ten times or more. V and J are TRBV20-1 and TRBJ2-2; 7 bases map to TRBD2. The CDR3 covers 16 residues. With V trimmed by 3 bases and J by 6 bases, 13 bases remained unmatched. Looked up from germline, CDR1 is DFQATT and CDR2 is SNEGSKA (reference sequence). The CDR3 bases are TGCAGTGCTAGGCCGCCTCGCGGGAGTATGTCCGGGGAGCTGTTTTTT. This codes for CSARPPRGSMSGELFF.

As regards this clonotype: A read error is possible here, since a much larger clone lies one base away. V gene TRBV20-1 combines with J gene TRBJ2-6, with a tentative D call TRBD1 (6 bases). The CDR3 is 19 residues long. The germline V gene has CDR1 DFQATT and CDR2 SNEGSKA (reference sequence). With 3 bases removed from V and 3 bases from J, the gap between germline ends came to 24 bases. Written as DNA, the CDR3 is TGCAGTGCTAGCTGGGAGCAGACAGGTGGATTAGTTGGGGCCAACGTCCTGACTTTC. This gives the protein CSASWEQTGGLVGANVLTF.

This clonotype was counted ten times or more. The rearrangement links TRBV25-1 to TRBJ1-2; tentatively, D is TRBD1 (6 bases). From germline, CDR1 is MGHDK and CDR2 SYGVNS. Trimming cost V 3 bases and J 8 bases, with 10 bases left between them. This CDR3 is built from 12 residues. The CDR3 region is CASSEGGGGYTF. CDR3 coding DNA: TGTGCCAGCAGTGAGGGGGGCGGCGGCTACACCTTC.

This chain joins TRBV2 and TRBJ1-6, with 7 nucleotides matching TRBD1. The CDR3 sequence is 19 residues long. Unmatched junction bases numbered 13, after V lost 5 bases and J lost 0 bases. Germline V CDR1 and CDR2: SNHLY, FYNNEI. CDR3 DNA sequence: TGTGCCAGCAGTTCAGGGGGTCCGGGCCTAAGCTCCTATAATTCACCCCTCCACTTT. Protein product: CASSSGGPGLSSYNSPLHF.

The rearrangement joins TRBV12-3 or TRBV12-4 to TRBJ2-3, with D unresolved. This CDR3 region has 11 residues. V lost 1 base to trimming and J lost 7 bases, with 3 bases between them. The CDR3 DNA reads as TGTGCCAGCAGTTTAGGTTATACGCAGTATTTT. Translated: CASSLGYTQYF.

This clonotype showed up many times. The chain has TRBV10-3 and TRBJ1-2, with a tentative D call TRBD1 (6 bases). CDR1 is ENHRY and CDR2 is SYGVKD in the germline V gene. The CDR3 loop spans 11 amino acids. Trimming took 10 bases from V and 10 from J, leaving 16 bases between them. In nucleotides, the CDR3 is TGTGCCACAGGGGAAGGGTTTGACTACACCTTC. It is translated as CATGEGFDYTF.

At least ten counts were recorded for this clonotype. The CDR3 nucleotides read TGCAGTGCTAATGTCCGACTAGCGAGCACAGATACGCAGTATTTT. Its translation: CSANVRLASTDTQYF. V and J are TRBV20-1 and TRBJ2-3; TRBD2 agrees at 8 bases. V shed 4 bases and J 0 bases; nucleotides not matched to a gene: 6. CDR3 length: 15 residues. The germline CDR1 and CDR2 sequences are DFQATT and SNEGSKA (reference sequence).

Comment on this clonotype: Without the conserved terminal phenylalanine or tryptophan, this CDR3 likely stems from a read error. This chain uses TRBV20-1 with TRBJ2-7, with D possibly matching TRBD2 (5 bases). The CDR3 is 14 residues long. Germline CDR1 DFQATT, CDR2 SNEGSKA (reference sequence). The V end lost 4 bases, the J end lost 2 bases, and 15 bases lay between the germline ends. CDR3 nucleotides: TGCAGTGCTAACTGGGCGGGTGGCCCCTACGAGCAGTACTCC. Translating it yields CSANWAGGPYEQYS.

This clonotype is labeled medium-sized. The chain employs TRBV6-1 and TRBJ1-1; D possibly corresponds to TRBD1 (5 bases). Trimming took off 5 bases at V and 5 bases at J, with 18 bases between the two ends. This CDR3 is 15 amino acids long. Germline-derived CDR1 and CDR2 are MNHNS and SASEGT. The CDR3 loop is CASSLRGTKTTEAFF. The DNA for the CDR3 is TGTGCCAGCAGTTTGCGGGGGACGAAAACGACTGAAGCTTTCTTT.

This clonotype has a count of ten or more. The chain joins TRBV4-1 to TRBJ2-7; D is undetermined. This CDR3 is built from 13 residues. Germline CDR1 is MGHRA and CDR2 is YSYEKL. V was shortened by 0 bases and J by 2 bases, with 5 bases between the two germline ends. For the CDR3, the DNA is TGCGCCAGCAGCCAAGAAGTTGCCTACGAGCAGTACTTC. Its translation is CASSQEVAYEQYF.

This clonotype showed up many times. This chain joins TRBV28 and TRBJ2-7; 10 bases map to TRBD2. Germline V gene data show CDR1 as MDHEN and CDR2 as SYDVKM. The CDR3 runs to 15 residues. J was trimmed by 1 base and V by 5 bases; bases with no gene match: 5. The CDR3 is CASSLAGERSYEQYF. The CDR3 nucleotides read TGTGCCAGCAGTCTAGCGGGAGAGCGTTCCTACGAGCAGTACTTC.

The chain links TRBV5-1 to TRBJ1-1; D call uncertain. The germline V gene has CDR1 SGHRS and CDR2 YFSETQ. V was cut by 1 base and J by 5 bases, with 12 bases left in between. CDR3 size: 14 residues. The CDR3 DNA reads as TGCGCCAGCAGCTTGCCAGGCGACGGGACTGAAGCTTTCTTT. This codes for CASSLPGDGTEAFF. The entire variable domain, with the rest obtained from reference TRBV5-1 and TRBJ1-1, is as follows: KAGVTQTPRYLIKTRGQQVTLSCSPISGHRSVSWYQQTPGQGLQFLFEYFSETQRNKGNFPGRFSGRQFSNSRSEMNVSTLELGDSALYLCASSLPGDGTEAFFGQGTRLTVV.

The chain recombines TRBV11-2 with TRBJ2-7; D call uncertain. This CDR3 spans 14 amino acids. Trimming pared 0 bases from V and 0 bases from J, leaving 6 bases between. Germline V CDR1 and CDR2: SGHAT, FQNNGV. Written as DNA, the CDR3 is TGTGCCAGCAGCTTAGAACACAGCTCCTACGAGCAGTACTTC. Translation gives CASSLEHSSYEQYF.

A note on this clonotype: This could be a read error, since a much larger clone is one nucleotide away. The chain uses TRBV6-5 and TRBJ1-4, with D uncertain. The CDR3 has 17 amino acids. From germline, CDR1 is MNHEY and CDR2 SVGAGI. V gave up 5 bases and J gave up 0 bases, with 16 bases separating them. In DNA, the CDR3 is TGTGCCAGCAGTGAAGAATACGGGGAATCAACTAATGAAAAACTGTTTTTT. This translates into CASSEEYGESTNEKLFF.

For this clonotype: A much larger clone is a single base away; this may be a read error. J is TRBJ2-5 and V is TRBV28; the D gene is possibly TRBD2 (5 bases). This CDR3 contains 11 residues. CDR1 is MDHEN and CDR2 is SYDVKM in the germline V gene. This chain's CDR3 is CAGSPGLPQYF. The CDR3, as DNA: TGTGCCGGCAGTCCCGGACTTCCCCAGTACTTC.

By sample share, this clonotype is medium-sized. V is TRBV4-1 and J is TRBJ2-3; D remains ambiguous. The length of the CDR3 is 12 residues. Germline V lookup: CDR1 MGHRA, CDR2 YSYEKL. The V and J ends lost 4 bases and 5 bases respectively, with 7 bases between them. Here the CDR3 reads CASSPRKDTQYF. The CDR3 DNA is TGCGCCAGCAGCCCGAGGAAAGATACGCAGTATTTT.

This clonotype was detected a few times. The chain uses TRBV4-1 and TRBJ2-7; 7 nucleotides align to TRBD2. This CDR3 has 15 residues. Germline-derived CDR1 and CDR2 are MGHRA and YSYEKL. V was pared by 4 bases and J by 3 bases, with 9 bases of the junction left unmatched. The CDR3 DNA reads as TGCGCCAGCAGCCGACCGACTAGCCGATACTACGAGCAGTACTTC. This encodes CASSRPTSRYYEQYF.

Turning to this clonotype: This clone may be a read error of a much larger clone one base away. The V gene is TRBV28, the J gene TRBJ1-1; D possibly corresponds to TRBD1 (6 bases). The CDR3 has 12 amino acids. Germline V gene data show CDR1 as MDHEN and CDR2 as SYDVKM. CDR3 in amino acids: CVSRTDNTEAFF. The CDR3 DNA follows: TGTGTCAGCCGGACAGATAACACTGAAGCTTTCTTT.

The sample holds many counts of this clonotype. V usage is TRBV2 and J usage is TRBJ1-2; no definite D call. The CDR3 covers 15 residues. Germline CDR1 reads SNHLY; CDR2 reads FYNNEI. V gave up 3 bases and J gave up 2 bases, with 13 bases separating them. The CDR3 sequence: CASSDVGRRNYGYTF. CDR3 DNA: TGTGCCAGCAGTGACGTTGGCAGACGAAACTATGGCTACACCTTC.